The TCR beta chain under discussion was sequenced for a study of blood T cell repertoires in COVID-19. Whole-study context: Acute and convalescent COVID-19 specimens originated in the United States, Italy and Spain. In each case, the material was cDNA or gDNA derived from T cells, B-cell-depleted T cells, or PBMCs.

Patients of the Seattle cohort, enrolled during active infection, were followed longitudinally. Authors' data handling: How many nucleated cells were present was estimated from reference gene primer amplification. Some clones are missing from TCRdb's copy, which holds only in-frame ones; the method was immunoSEQ multiplex PCR. D and trimming were read from the DNA, whereas the V and J calls and clone size are those reported in that table. The sample lists some 450,000 clones, about 87% occurring once. The germline CDR1 and CDR2 sequences are LNHDA and SQIVND (reference sequence). The CDR3 extends over 15 amino acids. Losses at the gene ends were 4 bases for V and 7 bases for J; bases not matched to a gene: 13.

The TCR comes from a woman in her fifties or sixties with COVID-19, enrolled during active disease. The rearrangement joins TRBV19 to TRBJ2-7; 7 nucleotides align to TRBD1. The sequenced material came from peripheral blood. The CDR3 sequence: CASSRTGFKGREQYF. CDR3 DNA: TGTGCCAGTAGTAGGACAGGCTTTAAGGGTAGGGAGCAGTACTTC. Filled out from reference TRBV19 and TRBJ2-7, the complete variable domain reads DGGITQSPKYLFRKEGQNVTLSCEQNLNHDAMYWYRQDPGQGLRLIYYSQIVNDFQKGDIAEGYSVSREKKESFPLTVTSAQKNPTAFYLCASSRTGFKGREQYFGPGTRLTVT.